This is a list of T cell receptor beta chains from one sample in a study of control samples from healthy donors and cancer patients. Method: immunoSEQ multiplex PCR; TCRdb's copy keeps in-frame clones and lacks some. The sample comprises about 61,000 clones, almost 90% of which are singletons, and around 5.9% rests with the top ten. The sequenced material came from PBMCs. The origin of the receptors is a man aged 60 to 69 with colorectal cancer. Both conserved end residues are part of each CDR3. The order of the fields is D gene, V gene, clone size, J gene, CDR3 DNA, CDR3 protein. D genes are given only for firm matches. Only part of the rows carry a size: once, few, many, or a class if the clone is expanded.

d_call: -
v_call: TRBV28
clone_size: -
j_call: TRBJ2-7
cdr3_nt: TGTGCCACCCTCGCGGGGAACCGCTACGAGCAGTACTTC
cdr3_aa: CATLAGNRYEQYF

d_call: TRBD2
v_call: TRBV5-1
clone_size: -
j_call: TRBJ2-1
cdr3_nt: TGCGCCAGCAGCTTCATTGGGGTTTCAGGGACTAACTCCTACAATGAGCAGTTCTTC
cdr3_aa: CASSFIGVSGTNSYNEQFF

d_call: -
v_call: TRBV9
clone_size: -
j_call: TRBJ1-1
cdr3_nt: TGTGCCAGCAGCCCGAGACAGGACCTGAACACTGAAGCTTTCTTT
cdr3_aa: CASSPRQDLNTEAFF

d_call: -
v_call: TRBV7-2
clone_size: -
j_call: TRBJ2-3
cdr3_nt: TGTGCCAGCAGCTTGACGCGTCCCCTCGGTACGCAGTATTTT
cdr3_aa: CASSLTRPLGTQYF

d_call: TRBD1
v_call: TRBV2
clone_size: -
j_call: TRBJ2-7
cdr3_nt: TGTGCCAGCAGCGATCCGGGACAGCCTTCCTACGAGCAGTACTTC
cdr3_aa: CASSDPGQPSYEQYF

d_call: TRBD1
v_call: TRBV11-3
clone_size: -
j_call: TRBJ2-7
cdr3_nt: TGTGCCAGCAGCTTGGTCGGACAGGGGAGGCACGAGCAGTACTTC
cdr3_aa: CASSLVGQGRHEQYF

d_call: -
v_call: TRBV7-3
clone_size: -
j_call: TRBJ2-7
cdr3_nt: TGTGCCAGCAGCTGGAAGAAATCCTACGAGCAGTACTTC
cdr3_aa: CASSWKKSYEQYF

d_call: -
v_call: TRBV6-2/TRBV6-3
clone_size: -
j_call: TRBJ2-1
cdr3_nt: TGTGCCAGCAGTTACCCCGACGTCCACAATGAGCAGTTCTTC
cdr3_aa: CASSYPDVHNEQFF

d_call: -
v_call: TRBV7-2
clone_size: once
j_call: TRBJ2-5
cdr3_nt: TGTGCCAGCAGCTTAGGGGTGAGGGGGGAGACCCAGTACTTC
cdr3_aa: CASSLGVRGETQYF

d_call: -
v_call: TRBV3-1/TRBV3-2
clone_size: few
j_call: TRBJ2-3
cdr3_nt: TGTGCCAGCAGCCCTGGCCCCGGCCTTAGGCCCACAGATACGCAGTATTTT
cdr3_aa: CASSPGPGLRPTDTQYF

d_call: -
v_call: TRBV7-8
clone_size: -
j_call: TRBJ2-4
cdr3_nt: TGTGCCAGCAGCTTAGTCCGGGGGACTAGAGGGCAGGGGGTGAACATTCAGTACTTC
cdr3_aa: CASSLVRGTRGQGVNIQYF

d_call: -
v_call: TRBV11-2
clone_size: -
j_call: TRBJ1-1
cdr3_nt: TGTGCCAGCAGCTTAAGTCAGTCCTATTCCACTGAAGCTTTCTTT
cdr3_aa: CASSLSQSYSTEAFF

d_call: -
v_call: TRBV9
clone_size: once
j_call: TRBJ1-6
cdr3_nt: TGTGCCAGCAGCGTAGGGGGGCCCTATTCACCCCTCCACTTT
cdr3_aa: CASSVGGPYSPLHF

d_call: TRBD2
v_call: TRBV7-6
clone_size: -
j_call: TRBJ2-7
cdr3_nt: TGTGCCAGCAGCCCGACTAGCGGGGCCTACGAGCAGTACTTC
cdr3_aa: CASSPTSGAYEQYF

d_call: TRBD1
v_call: TRBV28
clone_size: -
j_call: TRBJ2-7
cdr3_nt: TGTGCCAGCAGTTTGTGGGCGACAGGGGAGTACGAGCAGTACTTC
cdr3_aa: CASSLWATGEYEQYF

d_call: TRBD2
v_call: TRBV7-9
clone_size: -
j_call: TRBJ2-2
cdr3_nt: TGTGCCAGCAGGCAGCGGGGAACGGGCACCGGGGAGCTGTTTTTT
cdr3_aa: CASRQRGTGTGELFF

d_call: -
v_call: TRBV12-3/TRBV12-4
clone_size: -
j_call: TRBJ1-2
cdr3_nt: TGTGCCAGCAGGTATGGGACTCTCGGAGACACCTTC
cdr3_aa: CASRYGTLGDTF

d_call: -
v_call: TRBV6-2/TRBV6-3
clone_size: -
j_call: TRBJ2-3
cdr3_nt: TGTGCCAGCAGTCCACGTGATAGTTTGGATACGCAGTATTTT
cdr3_aa: CASSPRDSLDTQYF

d_call: TRBD2
v_call: TRBV5-6
clone_size: -
j_call: TRBJ2-7
cdr3_nt: TGTGCCAGCAGCTTAGCCCAGCGGGGGCACTACGAGCAGTACTTC
cdr3_aa: CASSLAQRGHYEQYF

d_call: -
v_call: TRBV5-1
clone_size: -
j_call: TRBJ1-1
cdr3_nt: TGCGCCAGCAGCTTGGTCGACCAGAACACTGAAGCTTTCTTT
cdr3_aa: CASSLVDQNTEAFF

d_call: TRBD1
v_call: TRBV2
clone_size: -
j_call: TRBJ1-3
cdr3_nt: TGTGCCAGCAGCGAGAGGGGGCACGGATCTGGAAACACCATATATTTT
cdr3_aa: CASSERGHGSGNTIYF

d_call: -
v_call: TRBV2
clone_size: -
j_call: TRBJ1-1
cdr3_nt: TGTGCCAGCAGTGAAGGTGAGTTGGAGGAAGCTTTCTTT
cdr3_aa: CASSEGELEEAFF

d_call: TRBD1
v_call: TRBV3-1/TRBV3-2
clone_size: -
j_call: TRBJ2-2
cdr3_nt: TGTGCCAGCAGCCAAACGGACAGGGGGCTCGGGGAGCTGTTTTTT
cdr3_aa: CASSQTDRGLGELFF

d_call: TRBD2
v_call: TRBV5-1
clone_size: -
j_call: TRBJ2-4
cdr3_nt: TGCGCCAGGCGGGCGGGGGGGGCCGGGAAAAACATTCAGTACTTC
cdr3_aa: CARRAGGAGKNIQYF

d_call: TRBD1
v_call: TRBV11-2
clone_size: -
j_call: TRBJ2-5
cdr3_nt: TGTGCCAGCAGCTCGTCACAGGGGGCGCCGGGGAAGACCCAGTACTTC
cdr3_aa: CASSSSQGAPGKTQYF

d_call: -
v_call: TRBV9
clone_size: -
j_call: TRBJ2-3
cdr3_nt: TGTGCCAGCTCTACCCGCACAGATACGCAGTATTTT
cdr3_aa: CASSTRTDTQYF

d_call: -
v_call: TRBV19
clone_size: -
j_call: TRBJ1-2
cdr3_nt: TGTGCCAGTAACCCACTCGCGGACGGAAGGTATGGCTACACCTTC
cdr3_aa: CASNPLADGRYGYTF

d_call: -
v_call: TRBV28
clone_size: -
j_call: TRBJ1-2
cdr3_nt: TGTGCCAGCAGTCCCTCGGACTATGGCTACACCTTC
cdr3_aa: CASSPSDYGYTF

d_call: TRBD1
v_call: TRBV2
clone_size: -
j_call: TRBJ1-6
cdr3_nt: TGTGCCAGCAGTGAACCGAGGACAGGAGTTAATTCACCCCTCCACTTT
cdr3_aa: CASSEPRTGVNSPLHF

d_call: TRBD1
v_call: TRBV7-2
clone_size: once
j_call: TRBJ2-2
cdr3_nt: TGTGCCAGCAGCCAGAGGGGACAGATCGGACAGGGGCGCCCCGGGGAGCTGTTTTTT
cdr3_aa: CASSQRGQIGQGRPGELFF